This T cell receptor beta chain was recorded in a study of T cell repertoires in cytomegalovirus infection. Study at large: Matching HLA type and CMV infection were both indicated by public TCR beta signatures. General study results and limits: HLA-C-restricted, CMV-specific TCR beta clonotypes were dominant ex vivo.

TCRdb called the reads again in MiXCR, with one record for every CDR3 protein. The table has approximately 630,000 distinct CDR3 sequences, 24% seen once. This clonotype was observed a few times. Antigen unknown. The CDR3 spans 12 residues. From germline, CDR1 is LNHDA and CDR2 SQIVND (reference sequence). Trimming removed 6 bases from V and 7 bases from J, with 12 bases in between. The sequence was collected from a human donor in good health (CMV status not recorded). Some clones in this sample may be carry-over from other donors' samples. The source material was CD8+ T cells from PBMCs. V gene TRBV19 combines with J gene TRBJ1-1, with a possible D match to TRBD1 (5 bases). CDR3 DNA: TGTGCCAGTAGCCTGGGGCAAATTGAAGCTTTCTTT. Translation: CASSLGQIEAFF.